Listed here is a single TCR beta chain. Assay used: immunoSEQ multiplex PCR; TCRdb lists only in-frame clones, some missing. The sample lists approximately 100,000 clones, less than 95% seen once, with under 2% in the top ten. The data derive from a study of OX40 agonist ivuxolimab in advanced cancers. The CDR3 length is 15 residues. Germline loops: CDR1 SGHNT, CDR2 YYREEE (reference sequence). The V gene lost 0 bases and the J gene lost 7 bases, with 16 bases spanning the gap. The sample was CD4+ or CD8+ T cells sorted from blood, taken in a trial of the OX40 agonist ivuxolimab. The gene calls are TRBV5-4 and TRBJ1-2, with unresolved D. This receptor was identified in an adult with an advanced solid tumor such as melanoma, head and neck, liver or kidney cancer. The chain's CDR3 is CASSLDSKKAGGYTF. The DNA of the CDR3 is TGTGCCAGCAGCTTGGACTCTAAAAAGGCGGGTGGCTACACCTTC. The variable domain in full, with the rest retrieved from reference TRBV5-4 and TRBJ1-2, is ETGVTQSPTHLIKTRGQQVTLRCSSQSGHNTVSWYQQALGQGPQFIFQYYREEENGRGNFPPRFSGLQFPNYSSELNVNALELDDSALYLCASSLDSKKAGGYTFGSGTRLTVV.